This paragraph reports one TCR beta chain. This clone appeared a single time. No antigen is known for it. No clone much larger than this one lies a single base away; base qualities are absent. This sample was included in a study of blood T cell repertoires in COVID-19 (dated by TCRdb to the early 2020s). Study-level background: Samples covering the acute and convalescent phases of COVID-19 were provided by collaborators in the United States, Italy and Spain. The prospective study material was composed of cDNA or gDNA derived from T cells, B-cell-depleted T cells, or PBMCs. Deeply sampled blood TCRbeta repertoires from subjects exposed to, actively infected with, or recovered from COVID-19 were included in the dataset. The repertoires were released in a freely available public database intended as a resource for research on the immune response to SARS-CoV-2. Samples were obtained from the ongoing ImmuneRACE study (first 160 participants) and from about 1,300 subjects provided by 6 global collaborators. The sample metadata nearly always contained a de-identified subject ID, COVID-19 status, age in years and sex. HLA class I and class II types, where available, came from metadata supplied by the sample provider rather than from assay-based typing. What the authors observed across the whole study: The amount of clinical and demographic metadata varied by source and participant and was provided uncurated.

TCRbeta CDR3 regions were amplified from genomic DNA by means of the immunoSEQ Assay, a bias-controlled multiplex PCR. In the source study's methods: The number of nucleated cells in each sample was estimated from the amplification of reference gene primers within the assay. To quantify the absolute abundance of each unique TCRbeta CDR3 rearrangement, sequence reads were collapsed and filtered. For each sample, productive Simpson clonality was calculated as the square root of Simpson's diversity index over productive rearrangements. The table was pulled from immuneACCESS by TCRdb, which kept in-frame rearrangements only. Such tables lose some clones; where checked, under half of the loss comes from unresolved V genes, and the rest has no known cause. The D gene and trimming were derived from the DNA, and the V and J assignments and clone size from that table. The sample table contains about 75,000 clones; only one count was recorded for 90% of them. The ten largest clones take up around 2.5% of the sample.

Each collaborating institution followed its own protocols to collect whole blood in K2EDTA tubes. For TCRbeta analysis, collaborators shipped samples in one of three forms: frozen whole blood, isolated PBMCs, or DNA extracted from either of those sample types. V and J lose 4 bases and 3 bases, and a span of 14 bases separates them. The CDR3 covers 14 residues, taking in both the cysteine and the phenylalanine. The entry retains the CDR3 DNA only, 42 bases that are in frame from base 1. Reading the germline V gene gives CDR1 SGDLS and CDR2 YYNGEE. The rearranged chain carries TRBV9 and TRBJ2-7; TRBD1 might be the D gene, on 6 matching bases. The receptor was derived from a human donor in a cohort sampled during active COVID-19. Sequences were obtained from peripheral blood. The nucleotide sequence reads TGTGCCAGCAGCTCCCAGGGGCAGGTCTACGAGCAGTACTTC. Translated, it reads CASSSQGQVYEQYF.